This is a list of T cell receptor beta chains from one sample in a study of T cell responses to AZD1222 COVID-19 vaccine. TCRdb keeps only in-frame clones here, not all; method: immunoSEQ multiplex PCR. The table records around 130,000 clones, roughly nine tenths of them present only once. Sequencing was performed on peripheral blood, taken 28 days after the second AZD1222 dose. The receptor set was obtained from an adult who received the AZD1222 COVID-19 vaccine. CDR3s include the opening cysteine and the closing phenylalanine or tryptophan. D genes are given only for firm matches. The listing skips clone size in some rows; elsewhere it reads once, few, many or a size class.

CDR3 length,V gene,clone size,J gene,D gene,CDR3 DNA,CDR3 protein
15,TRBV24-1,NA,TRBJ2-7,NA,TGTGCCACCAGTGATTACCGGGGGGCGTCCTACGAGCAGTACTTC,CATSDYRGASYEQYF
14,TRBV28,NA,TRBJ1-1,TRBD1,TGTGCCAGCAGTTTAGGGACAGGCGACACTGAAGCTTTCTTT,CASSLGTGDTEAFF
15,TRBV7-2,NA,TRBJ2-1,NA,TGTGCCAGCAGCCGGATCGCCAGTGAGGTAAATGAGCAGTTCTTC,CASSRIASEVNEQFF
11,TRBV28,NA,TRBJ1-4,NA,TGTGCCAGCAGTTGGGAGGAAAAACTGTTTTTT,CASSWEEKLFF
16,TRBV4-1,NA,TRBJ2-1,TRBD2,TGCGCCAGCAGCCACGGGACTAGCGGGAGAGGAAATGAGCAGTTCTTC,CASSHGTSGRGNEQFF
15,TRBV6-6,NA,TRBJ2-3,NA,TGTGCCAGCAGCCGATTAGGGTCCCGGGAGGATACGCAGTATTTT,CASSRLGSREDTQYF
19,TRBV10-1,NA,TRBJ2-7,TRBD2,TGCGCCAGCAGATACAACGTTATCGGGACTAGCGGGAGCTCCTACGAGCAGTACTTC,CASRYNVIGTSGSSYEQYF
11,TRBV12-3/TRBV12-4,NA,TRBJ2-1,NA,TGTGCCAGCAGTCCTGACTGGGAGCAGTTCTTC,CASSPDWEQFF
13,TRBV7-9,NA,TRBJ2-5,NA,TGTGCCAGCAACCAAATGGCGGTAGAGACCCAGTACTTC,CASNQMAVETQYF
14,TRBV14,NA,TRBJ1-4,NA,TGTGCCAGCAGCCAAACCGGCCTTCCGGAAAAACTGTTTTTT,CASSQTGLPEKLFF
15,TRBV5-1,NA,TRBJ2-7,TRBD2,TGCGCCAGCAGCCTGACTAGCGGGAGTGTTTACGAGCAGTACTTC,CASSLTSGSVYEQYF
10,TRBV28,NA,TRBJ1-3,NA,TGTGCCAGCTCTGGAAACACCATATATTTT,CASSGNTIYF
15,TRBV6-5,NA,TRBJ1-6,NA,TGTGCCAGCAGTTACTCTGCCGTTTGGGATTCACCCCTCCACTTT,CASSYSAVWDSPLHF
15,TRBV7-3,NA,TRBJ2-3,TRBD2,TGTGCCAGCAGCTTACAAGCGGGGGGCACAGATACGCAGTATTTT,CASSLQAGGTDTQYF
15,TRBV6-1,NA,TRBJ1-2,NA,TGTGCCAGCAGTGAAGCGGCGGGAAGCATAGATGGCTACACCTTC,CASSEAAGSIDGYTF
15,TRBV9,NA,TRBJ2-1,TRBD2,TGTGCCAGCAGCGTAGATCCGGGGGGAGGGAATGAGCAGTTCTTC,CASSVDPGGGNEQFF
14,TRBV7-3,NA,TRBJ2-4,TRBD2,TGTGCCAGCAGCCCGACCGGGGGGGAAAACATTCAGTACTTC,CASSPTGGENIQYF
16,TRBV18,NA,TRBJ2-1,NA,TGTGCCAGCTCACCACCTAACAAAAAGGGGAACAATGAGCAGTTCTTC,CASSPPNKKGNNEQFF
14,TRBV2,NA,TRBJ1-1,NA,TGTGCCAGCCTCGAGGGGGTCTTTAGGGCTGAAGCTTTCTTT,CASLEGVFRAEAFF
18,TRBV3-1/TRBV3-2,NA,TRBJ2-3,NA,TGTGCCAGCAGCCAAGCAGTCCTCGGTGGGAAACGGACAGATACGCAGTATTTT,CASSQAVLGGKRTDTQYF
13,TRBV29-1,NA,TRBJ2-2,NA,TGCAGCGTTGGTAGGGGGAACACCGGGGAGCTGTTTTTT,CSVGRGNTGELFF
14,TRBV20-1,NA,TRBJ1-3,NA,TGCAGTGCTAGTTACGGTAGCTCTGGAAACACCATATATTTT,CSASYGSSGNTIYF
15,TRBV7-2,NA,TRBJ1-2,TRBD1,TGTGCCAGCAGCTTGAACGGACAGGGGGTGGGTGGCTACACCTTC,CASSLNGQGVGGYTF
16,TRBV5-5,NA,TRBJ2-2,NA,TGTGCCAGCAGCTTGGGAGGTTCCGGGAGAAGCGGGGAGCTGTTTTTT,CASSLGGSGRSGELFF
14,TRBV7-3,NA,TRBJ2-7,TRBD2,TGTGCCAGCAGCCCTGGACTAGCGAGCTACGAGCAGTACTTC,CASSPGLASYEQYF
14,TRBV6-5,once,TRBJ2-7,TRBD1,TGTGCCAGCAGTTACGGCGCAGGGGGCTACGAGCAGTACTTC,CASSYGAGGYEQYF
12,TRBV6-2/TRBV6-3,NA,TRBJ2-7,NA,TGTGCCAGCAGTTCCCTCTCCTACGAGCAGTACTTC,CASSSLSYEQYF
15,TRBV4-1,NA,TRBJ2-2,TRBD1,TGCGCCAGCAGCCGGGGACAGTCGAACACCGGGGAGCTGTTTTTT,CASSRGQSNTGELFF
15,TRBV5-1,NA,TRBJ2-3,NA,TGCGCCAGCAGCTTGGCGTCAGGGGCGCAGGATACGCAGTATTTT,CASSLASGAQDTQYF
13,TRBV24-1,once,TRBJ2-1,NA,TGTGCCACCAGTGCCCTTTATCGGGGCGAGCAGTTCTTC,CATSALYRGEQFF
18,TRBV4-3,NA,TRBJ1-6,NA,TGCGCCAGCAGCCAATTAGCTCCGGGACACAAATGGGGTTCACCCCTCCACTTT,CASSQLAPGHKWGSPLHF
14,TRBV13,NA,TRBJ2-4,NA,TGTGCCAGCAGGAGGGTGGGGGACAAAAACATTCAGTACTTC,CASRRVGDKNIQYF
16,TRBV27,NA,TRBJ2-1,TRBD2,TGTGCCAGCAGTTCACCCCGACTAGCCGGGATAAATGAGCAGTTCTTC,CASSSPRLAGINEQFF
14,TRBV6-5,NA,TRBJ1-4,NA,TGTGCCAGCAGTCTCGGCCCGGGCGGTGAAAAACTGTTTTTT,CASSLGPGGEKLFF
13,TRBV28,NA,TRBJ2-7,NA,TGTGCCAGCACCCCGCCGGGGTACTACGAGCAGTACTTC,CASTPPGYYEQYF
14,TRBV9,NA,TRBJ2-3,NA,TGTGCCAGCAGCGTAGGGGGCTACACAGATACGCAGTATTTT,CASSVGGYTDTQYF
18,TRBV18,NA,TRBJ1-1,NA,TGTGCCAGCTCACCTCTCGAGAGGAGCGGGGGAGGTAGTACTGAAGCTTTCTTT,CASSPLERSGGGSTEAFF
14,TRBV6-2/TRBV6-3,NA,TRBJ1-1,TRBD1,TGTGCCAGCAGGCCTACAGGGGCGGACACTGAAGCTTTCTTT,CASRPTGADTEAFF
13,TRBV9,once,TRBJ2-1,NA,TGTGCCAGCAGCCCAAGATTGGGCAATGAGCAGTTCTTC,CASSPRLGNEQFF
15,TRBV6-5,NA,TRBJ1-2,NA,TGTGCCAGCAGTTACAATACGGACGTATTCTATGGCTACACCTTC,CASSYNTDVFYGYTF
13,TRBV5-1,NA,TRBJ2-2,NA,TGCGCCAGCAGCTTGCCGCAGGGAGGGGAGCTGTTTTTT,CASSLPQGGELFF
15,TRBV7-3,once,TRBJ2-6,NA,TGTGCCAGCAGCTCCAGGGGTTCTGGGGCCAACGTCCTGACTTTC,CASSSRGSGANVLTF
13,TRBV19,NA,TRBJ2-1,NA,TGTGCCAGTAATGGCGGAGTGGGTAATGAGCAGTTCTTC,CASNGGVGNEQFF
15,TRBV19,NA,TRBJ2-7,NA,TGTGCCAGTAGTATGAGGCCTACCCTCTCCTACGAGCAGTACTTC,CASSMRPTLSYEQYF
14,TRBV6-6,NA,TRBJ1-2,NA,TGTGCCAGCAGTTACTCGAGGGGTCTAGATGGCTACACCTTC,CASSYSRGLDGYTF
14,TRBV6-5,NA,TRBJ1-1,NA,TGTGCCAGCAGTTACTCAGGGAGGAACACTGAAGCTTTCTTT,CASSYSGRNTEAFF
13,TRBV5-4,NA,TRBJ1-2,NA,TGTGCCAGCAGCTTGGACGGGGGGGCTGGCTACACCTTC,CASSLDGGAGYTF